The rows below give T cell receptor beta chains drawn from one sample of a study of blood T cell repertoires in COVID-19. The protocol was immunoSEQ multiplex PCR, while the TCRdb copy is restricted to in-frame clones and leaves out a portion. The sample shows about 12,000 clones, over 75% of them seen only once. Sequencing was performed on peripheral blood. The source of these receptors is an elderly man with acute or convalescent COVID-19. Both conserved end residues are part of each CDR3. A D gene is named only where the DNA matches it firmly. Clone sizes are given selectively: once, few, many, or a class where the clone is expanded.

D	V	J	size	CDR3	DNA
NA	TRBV15	TRBJ1-6	once	CATSYRQANSPLHF	TGTGCCACCAGCTACCGACAGGCTAATTCACCCCTCCACTTT
TRBD1	TRBV7-2	TRBJ1-1	NA	CASSLDRAVTEAFF	TGTGCCAGCAGCCTGGACAGGGCGGTCACTGAAGCTTTCTTT
NA	TRBV3-1/TRBV3-2	TRBJ2-5	few	CASSVDSGPQETQYF	TGTGCCAGCAGCGTGGACAGTGGGCCCCAAGAGACCCAGTACTTC
TRBD1	TRBV5-1	TRBJ2-7	few	CASSLSQGAGEQYF	TGCGCCAGCAGCTTGAGCCAGGGGGCGGGAGAGCAGTACTTC
NA	TRBV5-6	TRBJ1-2	once	CASSLDTGNYGYTF	TGTGCCAGCAGCTTGGATACAGGGAACTATGGCTACACCTTC
TRBD2	TRBV4-1	TRBJ2-2	NA	CASSPGLAGGRRTGELFF	TGCGCCAGCAGCCCGGGACTAGCGGGGGGCCGTCGCACCGGGGAGCTGTTTTTT
TRBD1	TRBV11-2	TRBJ1-1	NA	CASSLGDRPLGAFF	TGTGCCAGCAGCTTAGGGGACAGACCCCTTGGAGCTTTCTTT
NA	TRBV9	TRBJ1-6	once	CASSSFGTNYNSPLHF	TGTGCCAGCAGCTCATTTGGGACAAACTATAATTCACCCCTCCACTTT
NA	TRBV30	TRBJ2-3	NA	CAWSLEVTDTQYF	TGTGCCTGGAGCTTAGAGGTGACAGATACGCAGTATTTT
TRBD1	TRBV28	TRBJ1-2	NA	CASSHSTGNYGYTF	TGTGCCAGCAGCCATTCGACAGGGAACTATGGCTACACCTTC
TRBD2	TRBV30	TRBJ2-3	NA	CATGLAGGSTDTQYF	TGTGCCACGGGACTAGCGGGGGGGAGCACAGATACGCAGTATTTT
NA	TRBV4-1	TRBJ2-5	NA	CASSQGVQGIRETQYF	TGCGCCAGCAGCCAAGGGGTTCAGGGTATTCGAGAGACCCAGTACTTC
NA	TRBV27	TRBJ1-6	NA	CASSARQYSPLHF	TGTGCCAGCAGTGCCCGACAGTATTCACCCCTCCACTTT